The 8 T cell receptor beta chains below come from one sample, sequenced in a study of CD4 and CD8 cells across lung adenocarcinoma regions. One entry per CDR3 protein results from TCRdb running MiXCR on the PCR reads. Seen here are about 4,600 distinct CDR3 sequences, 35% to 50% observed once, and the top ten hold 14%. Sequencing input: CD4+ T cells from the margin of a lung tumor. The source of these receptors is a female donor with lung adenocarcinoma. The CD4 and CD8 labels of this study may be unreliable.

This chain joins TRBV6-1 and TRBJ1-2, with 10 bases lining up with TRBD1. Germline assignment: CDR1 MNHNS and CDR2 SASEGT. This CDR3 is built from 14 residues. V lost 5 bases and J lost 8; bases outside the gene matches: 8. In DNA form, the CDR3 reads TGTGCCAGCAGTACCACCGGGACAGGGGACGGCTACACCTTC. Translating gives CASSTTGTGDGYTF.

DNA of the CDR3: TGTGCCACCCCAAGGGAGAACACCGGGGAGCTGTTTTTT. Its translation is CATPRENTGELFF. The genes are TRBV18 and TRBJ2-2; D not resolved. V lost 10 bases and J 1 base, leaving 10 bases between the germline ends. Per the germline V gene, CDR1 is KGHSH and CDR2 is LQKENI. This CDR3 is 13 amino acids long.

By frequency in the sample, this clonotype is medium-sized. V and J are TRBV6-1 and TRBJ1-3; TRBD1 matches 7 bases. CDR1 is MNHNS and CDR2 is SASEGT in the germline V gene. With 2 bases clipped from V and 4 bases from J, the junction kept 17 bases outside the gene matches. This CDR3 comprises 19 residues. CDR3 region: CASSELGQAYGRWGNTIYF. DNA of the CDR3: TGTGCCAGCAGTGAACTAGGACAGGCGTATGGTCGTTGGGGAAACACCATATATTTT.

In regard to this clonotype: One junction end disagrees with the germline gene, perhaps due to a read error. DNA for the CDR3: TGTGCGGGGCGTGGGAGACTGCACAAAGAGACCCAGTATTTC. Protein: CAGRGRLHKETQYF. This chain connects TRBV27 to TRBJ2-3, with D perhaps being TRBD1 or TRBD2 (5 bases each). This CDR3 comprises 14 residues. Germline values: CDR1 MNHEY, CDR2 SMNVEV (reference sequence).

The CDR3 DNA sequence: TGTGCCAGCAGCCTTAGCGGGAAAAACACCCAGTACTTC. Residues: CASSLSGKNTQYF. The V and J genes are TRBV27 and TRBJ2-4, with 8 bases that match TRBD2. The J segment lost 13 bases and the V segment lost 6 bases, leaving 11 bases of the junction unmatched. This CDR3 has 13 amino acids. CDR1 and CDR2 from the germline V gene are MNHEY and SMNVEV (reference sequence).

V and J are TRBV6-1 and TRBJ1-3; TRBD1 is a possible D gene (6 bases). Per the germline V gene, CDR1 is MNHNS and CDR2 is SASEGT. The CDR3 sequence is 17 residues long. V was clipped by 3 bases and J by 3 bases, with 18 bases between them. The CDR3 protein is CASSETPFQGLGNTIYF. The CDR3 DNA reads as TGTGCCAGCAGTGAGACCCCCTTCCAGGGGCTTGGAAACACCATATATTTT.

V is TRBV12-3 or TRBV12-4 and J is TRBJ1-5, with TRBD1 as a possible D gene (5 bases). V was clipped by 3 bases and J by 7 bases, with 10 bases between them. This CDR3 is 13 amino acids long. CDR3 in DNA: TGTGCCAGCAGTTTTGGGGGTTGGCAGCCCCAGCATTTT. Its translation is CASSFGGWQPQHF.

A few counts support this clonotype. The chain has TRBV27 and TRBJ1-5, with 7 positions matching TRBD1. The CDR3 totals 15 residues. J was trimmed by 1 base and V by 7 bases; bases with no gene match: 7. The germline gives CDR1 MNHEY, CDR2 SMNVEV (reference sequence). The CDR3 DNA reads TGTGCCAGCAAGAAGGGGGCGGAGAGCAATCAGCCCCAGCATTTT. Its protein is CASKKGAESNQPQHF.